These 9 T cell receptor beta chains were all obtained from the same sample, sequenced in a study of T cells in Graves' hyperthyroidism and ophthalmopathy. Amplification targeted TCR beta CDR3 regions from RNA transcripts. A set of HTBI primers served as the primers for a first-round RT-PCR of the TCR CDR3. Using its own MiXCR run on the multiplex PCR reads, TCRdb lists one record per CDR3 protein. The sample carries 620,000 or so distinct CDR3 sequences, roughly 15% recorded once. Sequencing used blood. These receptors came from a woman aged 50 to 60 with Graves' ophthalmopathy.

This clonotype occurred many times. The chain links TRBV28 to TRBJ1-5; D not certain. Germline V gene data show CDR1 as MDHEN and CDR2 as SYDVKM. The CDR3 extends over 15 amino acids. Trimming shortened V by 5 bases and J by 3 bases, and 14 bases separated the two germline ends. The CDR3 is CASSAAEGNNQPQHF. CDR3 nucleotide sequence: TGTGCCAGCAGTGCAGCCGAAGGGAACAATCAGCCCCAGCATTTT.

This clonotype was counted only a few times. CDR3 in DNA: TGTGCCAGCAGCTCCAGGACGGAATTCTATACGCAGTATTTT. Protein product: CASSSRTEFYTQYF. The chain has TRBV7-2 and TRBJ2-3; D remains ambiguous. This CDR3 has 14 residues. Germline assignment: CDR1 SGHTA and CDR2 FQGNSA. V was clipped by 4 bases and J by 7 bases, with 15 bases between them.

This clonotype occurred many times. The J gene is TRBJ1-5, the V gene TRBV11-1; D uncertain. V lost 5 bases and J 1 base, leaving 6 bases between the germline ends. This CDR3 has 13 amino acids. CDR1 SGHAT and CDR2 FQDESV come from the germline V gene (reference sequence). CDR3 in amino acids: CASSTGSNQPQHF. The CDR3 nucleotides read TGTGCCAGCAGCACCGGCAGCAATCAGCCCCAGCATTTT.

At least ten counts were recorded for this clonotype. The chain joins TRBV5-1 to TRBJ1-1; D remains unclear. V lost 0 bases to trimming and J lost 6 bases, with 18 bases between them. Germline lookup yields CDR1 SGHRS and CDR2 YFSETQ. The CDR3 runs 16 residues. In DNA, the CDR3 is TGCGCCAGCAGCTTGGAAGGGTGGCTGGGGTGGCCTGAAGCTTTCTTT. Translation gives CASSLEGWLGWPEAFF.

This clonotype was recorded at least ten times. The V and J genes are TRBV27 and TRBJ2-1; 8 bases fit TRBD1. The CDR3 spans 15 residues. The germline gives CDR1 MNHEY, CDR2 SMNVEV (reference sequence). The trim removed 2 bases at V and 4 bases at J, leaving 4 bases unmatched. The CDR3 region is CASSLGQGYYNEQFF. CDR3 DNA: TGTGCCAGCAGTTTAGGACAGGGTTATTACAATGAGCAGTTCTTC.

This clonotype was recorded at least ten times. The rearrangement links TRBV11-3 to TRBJ2-1, with 14 bases that match TRBD2. The CDR3 runs 18 residues. Germline-derived CDR1 and CDR2 are SGHNT and YENEEA. Trimming at V came to 6 bases and at J to 2 bases, leaving 9 bases not matched to a gene. The CDR3 DNA sequence: TGTGCCAGCAGTATACCTCTGGGACTAGCGGGGGCCTACAATGAGCAGTTCTTC. Its protein product is CASSIPLGLAGAYNEQFF.

V is TRBV4-2 and J is TRBJ1-1; 7 bases fit TRBD1. The J segment lost 1 base and the V segment lost 4 bases, leaving 6 bases of the junction unmatched. The CDR3 has 15 amino acids. Germline lookup yields CDR1 LGHNA and CDR2 YNFKEQ. In DNA form, the CDR3 reads TGTGCCAGCAGCCCCTCAGGGGGAAGGAACACTGAAGCTTTCTTT. Translation gives CASSPSGGRNTEAFF.

This clonotype was seen a few times. The CDR3: CASSPTRDKPQHF. The CDR3 nucleotides read TGTGCCAGCTCACCGACCAGGGATAAGCCCCAGCATTTT. The chain employs TRBV18 and TRBJ1-5; maybe TRBD1 (5 bases). Trimming took off 3 bases at V and 8 bases at J, with 11 bases between the two ends. The CDR3 has 13 amino acids. The V gene's germline CDR1 is KGHSH and CDR2 LQKENI.

This clonotype has more than one count but fewer than ten. The chain carries TRBV3-2 and TRBJ2-7; the D call of TRBD2 is as the table states it, not checked on the DNA. TRBV3-2 is assigned pseudogene status. The CDR3 has 16 residues. The CDR3 DNA follows: TGTGCCAGCAGCCAACTTAGCGGGAGTTCCCCCTACGAGCAGTACTTC. It specifies CASSQLSGSSPYEQYF.